The rows below give T cell receptor beta chains drawn from one sample of a study of cytomegalovirus exposure and HLA in healthy donors. Sequenced by immunoSEQ multiplex PCR; TCRdb stores in-frame clones only, minus some. The repertoire holds some 120,000 clones, with about nine tenths as singletons. The specimen was PBMCs. Receptors were obtained from a man in his thirties or forties in good health and CMV-seronegative. Each CDR3 is given with its conserved first and last residue. The D gene is left open where the match is weak. Rows may omit the clone size; those that give it use once, few, many or a size class.

TRBD1	.	TRBV13	TRBJ1-4	CASSLGQRTGANEKLFF	TGTGCCAGCAGCTTAGGCCAGAGGACAGGGGCTAATGAAAAACTGTTTTTT
TRBD2	.	TRBV5-1	TRBJ2-5	CASSLVPSGARRETQYF	TGCGCCAGCAGCTTGGTTCCCAGCGGGGCCCGCAGGGAGACCCAGTACTTC
.	.	TRBV7-9	TRBJ1-1	CASSSTGTEAFF	TGTGCCAGCAGCTCTACAGGCACTGAAGCTTTCTTT
.	.	TRBV18	TRBJ1-1	CASSPFDKNTEAFF	TGTGCCAGCTCACCCTTTGACAAGAACACTGAAGCTTTCTTT
TRBD2	.	TRBV14	TRBJ2-5	CASSPGISGSGKTQYF	TGTGCCAGCAGCCCCGGGATTAGCGGGAGTGGAAAGACCCAGTACTTC
.	.	TRBV6-5	TRBJ2-7	CASHEAGVSSYEQYF	TGTGCCAGCCACGAAGCGGGTGTTAGCTCCTACGAGCAGTACTTC
.	many	TRBV7-2	TRBJ1-1	CASSTTGNTEAFF	TGTGCCAGCAGCACGACAGGGAACACTGAAGCTTTCTTT
.	few	TRBV12-5	TRBJ2-1	CASGLSGKYNEQFF	TGTGCTAGTGGTTTGTCCGGGAAATACAATGAGCAGTTCTTC
.	.	TRBV2	TRBJ2-3	CASSDLRADTQYF	TGTGCCAGCAGTGATTTGAGGGCAGATACGCAGTATTTT
.	.	TRBV19	TRBJ1-5	CASRIEAVASNQPQHF	TGTGCCAGTAGAATCGAAGCAGTAGCTTCCAATCAGCCCCAGCATTTT
.	.	TRBV11-3	TRBJ2-2	CASSLEGLSGELFF	TGTGCCAGCAGCTTAGAGGGGCTCTCCGGGGAGCTGTTTTTT
TRBD1	.	TRBV19	TRBJ2-7	CASSETGTGYYEQYF	TGTGCCAGTAGCGAAACCGGGACAGGGTACTACGAGCAGTACTTC
TRBD1	.	TRBV19	TRBJ1-4	CASSKTGQGVEKLFF	TGTGCCAGTAGTAAGACCGGACAGGGGGTAGAAAAACTGTTTTTT
TRBD2	.	TRBV19	TRBJ2-7	CASSIGSGSSYEQYF	TGTGCCAGTAGTATAGGTAGCGGGAGCTCCTACGAGCAGTACTTC
TRBD2	.	TRBV27	TRBJ2-7	CASSLLGVAGHQYEQYF	TGTGCCAGCAGTTTATTAGGAGTAGCGGGACATCAGTACGAGCAGTACTTC
TRBD1	once	TRBV5-1	TRBJ2-2	CASSPLRVTGVTGELFF	TGCGCCAGCAGCCCATTAAGAGTGACAGGGGTTACCGGGGAGCTGTTTTTT
.	.	TRBV5-1	TRBJ2-5	CASSQGPSNQETQYF	TGCGCCAGCAGCCAGGGCCCTTCAAACCAAGAGACCCAGTACTTC
.	few	TRBV30	TRBJ1-5	CAWSRGSGQPQHF	TGTGCCTGGAGTCGAGGGAGTGGTCAGCCCCAGCATTTT
TRBD1	.	TRBV7-2	TRBJ1-2	CASSFRDRANYGYTF	TGTGCCAGCAGCTTCCGGGACAGAGCTAACTATGGCTACACCTTC
.	.	TRBV11-2	TRBJ1-1	CASSPPWGGEAFF	TGTGCCAGCAGCCCACCCTGGGGGGGTGAAGCTTTCTTT
.	.	TRBV12-5	TRBJ2-1	CASGLETKHEQFF	TGTGCTAGTGGTTTGGAAACGAAGCATGAGCAGTTCTTC
TRBD1	.	TRBV5-4	TRBJ2-2	CASSSPGQGSAGELFF	TGTGCCAGCAGCTCGCCGGGACAGGGTTCGGCCGGGGAGCTGTTTTTT
.	.	TRBV18	TRBJ1-2	CASSPKGDYGYTF	TGTGCCAGCTCACCCAAGGGGGACTATGGCTACACCTTC
.	.	TRBV5-1	TRBJ1-2	CASSDATANYGYTF	TGCGCCAGCAGCGACGCCACAGCTAACTATGGCTACACCTTC
.	.	TRBV7-8	TRBJ1-4	CASSLFYSRNEKLFF	TGTGCCAGCAGCTTGTTTTACTCACGGAATGAAAAACTGTTTTTT
.	.	TRBV5-1	TRBJ2-1	CASSLGDNEQFF	TGCGCCAGCAGCTTAGGGGACAATGAGCAGTTCTTC
TRBD2	.	TRBV7-9	TRBJ2-2	CASASGSLVTGELFF	TGTGCCTCCGCCAGCGGGAGCTTAGTCACCGGGGAGCTGTTTTTT
.	.	TRBV5-1	TRBJ1-1	CASSLGDINPITEAFF	TGCGCCAGCAGCTTAGGGGACATTAACCCCATCACTGAAGCTTTCTTT
TRBD1	.	TRBV29-1	TRBJ2-7	CSVESGQGNTYEQYF	TGCAGCGTTGAAAGTGGACAGGGGAACACCTACGAGCAGTACTTC
.	.	TRBV5-1	TRBJ2-5	CASSLSGKQETQYF	TGCGCCAGCAGCTTGTCAGGAAAACAAGAGACCCAGTACTTC
TRBD1	.	TRBV7-2	TRBJ1-1	CASSLVGTGVGTEAFF	TGTGCCAGCAGCTTAGTCGGGACAGGGGTGGGCACTGAAGCTTTCTTT
.	.	TRBV6-6	TRBJ1-2	CASHGGGYGYTF	TGTGCCAGTCATGGGGGGGGCTATGGCTACACCTTC
.	.	TRBV6-1	TRBJ1-5	CASKEIRGFNQPQHF	TGTGCCAGCAAAGAAATACGGGGTTTCAATCAGCCCCAGCATTTT
.	.	TRBV5-1	TRBJ1-1	CASRPTGNTEAFF	TGCGCCAGCAGGCCCACAGGGAACACTGAAGCTTTCTTT
TRBD1	.	TRBV5-6	TRBJ1-1	CASSPDRGKDTEAFF	TGTGCCAGCAGCCCGGACAGGGGGAAAGACACTGAAGCTTTCTTT
TRBD1	.	TRBV9	TRBJ1-1	CASSDGTGHTEAFF	TGTGCCAGCAGCGACGGGACAGGGCACACTGAAGCTTTCTTT
TRBD1	.	TRBV6-1	TRBJ1-5	CASSAQTGLDQPQHF	TGTGCCAGCAGTGCCCAGACAGGGTTGGATCAGCCCCAGCATTTT
.	.	TRBV9	TRBJ2-7	CASSVGQGAGYEQYF	TGTGCCAGCAGCGTGGGTCAGGGCGCTGGGTACGAGCAGTACTTC
.	.	TRBV29-1	TRBJ1-5	CSAQQGFEQPQHF	TGCAGCGCCCAACAGGGTTTTGAACAGCCCCAGCATTTT
TRBD1	.	TRBV15	TRBJ2-5	CATNRQGAETQYF	TGTGCCACCAACCGACAGGGAGCAGAGACCCAGTACTTC
TRBD2	.	TRBV7-9	TRBJ2-3	CASSLVSSGRGTDTQYF	TGTGCCAGCAGCTTAGTATCTAGCGGGAGAGGCACAGATACGCAGTATTTT
.	.	TRBV6-1	TRBJ1-2	CASSEARGNGYTF	TGTGCCAGCAGTGAAGCCAGGGGTAATGGCTACACCTTC
.	.	TRBV21-1	TRBJ1-2	CASSKLAGGYGYTF	TGTGCCAGCAGCAAGTTGGCAGGGGGCTATGGCTACACCTTC
.	few	TRBV10-1	TRBJ2-7	CASSFNRVPYEQYF	TGCGCCAGCAGTTTTAACAGGGTTCCCTACGAGCAGTACTTC
.	.	TRBV2	TRBJ2-7	CASSEAEEGTTEQYF	TGTGCCAGCAGTGAAGCGGAGGAGGGGACGACCGAGCAGTACTTC
TRBD1	.	TRBV6-1	TRBJ1-2	CASSDYGQGEDGYTF	TGTGCCAGCAGTGATTATGGACAGGGAGAGGATGGCTACACCTTC
.	.	TRBV12-5	TRBJ1-5	CASGTTTGYSNQPQHF	TGTGCTAGTGGTACAACAACAGGGTATAGCAATCAGCCCCAGCATTTT